This T cell receptor (beta chain) was captured by sequencing in a study of Ad26.COV2.S vaccination and SARS-CoV-2 variants. Study summary: Recipients of Ad26.COV2.S got it intramuscularly, once or twice 56 days apart.

Generated by immunoSEQ multiplex PCR, the TCRdb table keeps only in-frame clones and is missing some. The table shows approximately 350,000 clones, with about nine tenths occurring only once. The CDR3 contains 14 residues. Deletions cut 0 bases from V and 7 bases from J, with 14 bases between. The germline V gene has CDR1 SGDLS and CDR2 YYNGEE. Study-level points and caveats: The study found higher spike-specific TCR breadth in vaccine than placebo recipients.

Regarding treatment: some 19 received Ad26.COV2.S at low or high dose, single or two shots; 5 received placebo; per-sample allocation not given. Samples came from day 63 after the first vaccine or placebo injection. About this clone itself: The antigen is not known.

The chain is built from TRBV9 and TRBJ2-7; a weak D match, TRBD1 (5 bases). The TCR originated in a person aged 18-60 years who received the Ad26.COV2.S COVID-19 vaccine or a placebo. Here the sequenced sample was peripheral blood, taken in a trial of Ad26.COV2.S vaccine versus placebo. The chain's CDR3 is CASSVEGVPLEQYF. The DNA of the CDR3 is TGTGCCAGCAGCGTAGAAGGGGTCCCCTTGGAGCAGTACTTC.